Below are 11 T cell receptor beta chains sequenced from a single sample in a study of cytomegalovirus exposure and HLA in healthy donors. PCR amplification relied on 60 Vbeta primers (plus 13 Jbeta primers). Libraries were prepared by immunoSEQ multiplex PCR; TCRdb keeps only in-frame clonotypes and omits some of them. Of 150,000 to 190,000 clones listed, roughly four fifths were seen once; the top ten hold more than 1.2%. Sequenced: PBMCs. Receptors originate from a man aged 18 to 29 in good health and CMV-seronegative.

This clone was seen only once. The chain links TRBV30 to TRBJ2-7; D perhaps matches TRBD1 (5 bases). Trimming took off 7 bases at V and 0 bases at J, with 16 bases between the two ends. The CDR3 contains 14 residues. Germline lookup yields CDR1 GTSNPN and CDR2 SVGIG (reference sequence). CDR3 protein: CASSKGLLSYEQYF. CDR3 sequence (DNA): TGTGCCTCCTCAAAGGGGCTCCTCTCCTACGAGCAGTACTTC.

The rearrangement joins TRBV5-6 to TRBJ2-3, with 9 bases aligning to TRBD1. Trimming took 4 bases from V and 4 from J; bases not matched to a gene: 7. Germline-derived CDR1 and CDR2 are SGHDT and YYEEEE. This CDR3 region has 15 residues. The CDR3 reads CASSTGTGSADTQYF. The CDR3 DNA reads TGTGCCAGCAGCACGGGGACAGGGAGTGCAGATACGCAGTATTTT.

The CDR3 sequence: CASSIDLEGFGYTF. CDR3 bases: TGTGCCAGTAGTATAGACTTGGAGGGTTTCGGCTACACCTTC. The chain joins TRBV19 to TRBJ1-2; no definite D call. The CDR3 has 14 residues. V gave up 0 bases and J gave up 8 bases, with 13 bases separating them. CDR1 and CDR2 (germline): LNHDA, SQIVND (reference sequence).

The J gene is TRBJ2-1, the V gene TRBV6-5; 7 bases agree with TRBD1. The CDR3 has 15 amino acids. Germline-derived CDR1 and CDR2 are MNHEY and SVGAGI. Trimming took 7 bases from V and 9 from J; bases not matched to a gene: 15. This CDR3 reads CASKSRTGGRGEQFF. CDR3 sequence (DNA): TGTGCCAGCAAATCGAGGACAGGTGGAAGGGGTGAGCAGTTCTTC.

The chain combines TRBV11-3 with TRBJ2-3; D is ambiguous. Deletions cut 4 bases from V and 1 base from J, with 9 bases between. Germline CDR1 is SGHNT and CDR2 is YENEEA. The CDR3 covers 14 residues. The CDR3 region has the DNA TGTGCCAGCAGCTCCCTCCCAGGCACAGATACGCAGTATTTT. It codes for CASSSLPGTDTQYF.

This chain joins TRBV9 and TRBJ2-2; unclear D gene. Germline values: CDR1 SGDLS, CDR2 YYNGEE. The CDR3 loop spans 15 amino acids. Trimming left V 0 bases short and J 5 bases short, with 11 bases between. The CDR3 protein is CASSVGAENTGELFF. Written as DNA, the CDR3 is TGTGCCAGCAGCGTAGGGGCAGAGAATACCGGGGAGCTGTTTTTT.

The chain links TRBV28 to TRBJ2-3; possible D gene TRBD2, 6 bases. Germline V gene sequence: CDR1 MDHEN, CDR2 SYDVKM. The V end was cut by 7 bases, the J end by 1 base, with 15 bases between. The CDR3 runs 15 residues. The CDR3 region has the DNA TGTGCCAGCATCCCGGGGGAGTGGCGCACAGATACGCAGTATTTT. This sequence encodes CASIPGEWRTDTQYF.

The gene calls are TRBV28 and TRBJ2-7; 9 positions match TRBD2. CDR1 and CDR2 (germline): MDHEN, SYDVKM. This CDR3 has 16 residues. J lost 0 bases, V lost 4 bases, and 7 bases had no gene match. The CDR3 DNA sequence: TGTGCCAGCAGTTCCCCGATTAGCGGGAGCTCCTACGAGCAGTACTTC. Encoded protein: CASSSPISGSSYEQYF.

A remark on this clone: In the same sample, other DNA sequences code for this CDR3. V is TRBV7-2 and J is TRBJ2-7; D possibly corresponds to TRBD2 (5 bases). Trimming stripped 5 bases from V and 3 bases from J, with 8 bases between. Germline values: CDR1 SGHTA, CDR2 FQGNSA. The CDR3 covers 12 residues. CDR3 sequence: CASSPSGYEQYF. The CDR3 DNA sequence: TGTGCCAGCAGCCCCAGCGGCTACGAGCAGTACTTC.

The chain is built from TRBV6-4 and TRBJ1-2; D is ambiguous. The CDR3 has 13 amino acids. The V gene lost 3 bases and the J gene lost 8 bases, with 13 bases spanning the gap. The V gene's germline CDR1 is MRHNA and CDR2 SNTAGT. CDR3 sequence: CASSEKGTGGYTF. The CDR3 DNA reads TGTGCCAGCAGTGAGAAGGGAACGGGAGGCTACACCTTC.

J is TRBJ2-3 and V is TRBV19, with D possibly being TRBD2 (6 bases). Germline V gene lookup returns CDR1 LNHDA and CDR2 SQIVND (reference sequence). The CDR3 is 14 residues long. V gave up 5 bases and J gave up 5 bases, with 14 bases separating them. The CDR3 bases are TGTGCCAGTAGTCCAGACTGGCGGGGAGATACGCAGTATTTT. This gives the protein CASSPDWRGDTQYF.